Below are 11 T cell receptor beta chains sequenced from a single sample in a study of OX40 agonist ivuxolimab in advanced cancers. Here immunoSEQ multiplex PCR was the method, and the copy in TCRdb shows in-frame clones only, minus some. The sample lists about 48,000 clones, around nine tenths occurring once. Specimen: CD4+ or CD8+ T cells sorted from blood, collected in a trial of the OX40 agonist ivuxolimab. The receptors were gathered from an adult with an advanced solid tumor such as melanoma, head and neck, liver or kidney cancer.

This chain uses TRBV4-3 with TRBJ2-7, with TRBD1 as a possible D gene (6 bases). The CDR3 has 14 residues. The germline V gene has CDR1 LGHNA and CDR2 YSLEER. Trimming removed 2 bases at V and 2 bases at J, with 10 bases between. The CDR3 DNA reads TGCGCCAGCAGCCAACAGGGGACGACCTACGAGCAGTACTTC. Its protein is CASSQQGTTYEQYF.

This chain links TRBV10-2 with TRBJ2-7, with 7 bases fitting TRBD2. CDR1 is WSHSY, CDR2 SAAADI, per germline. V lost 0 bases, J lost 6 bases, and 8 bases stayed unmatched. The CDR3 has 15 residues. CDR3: CASSESRRESREQYF. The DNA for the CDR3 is TGCGCCAGCAGTGAGTCAAGGCGGGAGTCACGCGAGCAGTACTTC.

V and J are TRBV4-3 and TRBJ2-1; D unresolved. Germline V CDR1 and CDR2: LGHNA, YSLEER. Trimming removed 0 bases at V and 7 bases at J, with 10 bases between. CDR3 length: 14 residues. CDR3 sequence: CASSQDPNVNEQFF. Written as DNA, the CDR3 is TGCGCCAGCAGCCAAGATCCGAATGTGAATGAGCAGTTCTTC.

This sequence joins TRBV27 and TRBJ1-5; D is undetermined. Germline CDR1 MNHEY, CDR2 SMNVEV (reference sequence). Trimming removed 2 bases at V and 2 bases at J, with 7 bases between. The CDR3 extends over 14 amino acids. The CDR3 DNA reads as TGTGCCAGCAGTTTAGGGGTAGGCAATCAGCCCCAGCATTTT. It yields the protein CASSLGVGNQPQHF.

The CDR3 region has the DNA TGTGCCAGCAGCCGCCCCCGGACAGCCTACGAGCAGTACTTC. Protein sequence: CASSRPRTAYEQYF. The V gene is TRBV16, the J gene TRBJ2-7, with a weak D call TRBD1 (6 bases). The CDR3 is made up of 14 amino acids. The V gene lost 4 bases and the J gene lost 2 bases, with 12 bases spanning the gap. Germline V gene sequence: CDR1 KGHSY, CDR2 FQNENV.

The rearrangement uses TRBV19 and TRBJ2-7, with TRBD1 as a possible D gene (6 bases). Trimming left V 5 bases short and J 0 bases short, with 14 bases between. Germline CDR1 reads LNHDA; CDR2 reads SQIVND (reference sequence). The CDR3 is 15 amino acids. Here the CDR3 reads CASSPGQFLSYEQYF. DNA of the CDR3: TGTGCCAGTAGTCCCGGACAGTTCCTCTCCTACGAGCAGTACTTC.

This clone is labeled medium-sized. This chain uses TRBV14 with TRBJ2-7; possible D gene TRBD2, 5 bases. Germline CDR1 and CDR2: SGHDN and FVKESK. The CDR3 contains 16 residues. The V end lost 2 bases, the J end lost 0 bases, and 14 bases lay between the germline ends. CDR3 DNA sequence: TGTGCCAGCAGCCAAATGATTTTCGGGGTCTCCTACGAGCAGTACTTC. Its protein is CASSQMIFGVSYEQYF.

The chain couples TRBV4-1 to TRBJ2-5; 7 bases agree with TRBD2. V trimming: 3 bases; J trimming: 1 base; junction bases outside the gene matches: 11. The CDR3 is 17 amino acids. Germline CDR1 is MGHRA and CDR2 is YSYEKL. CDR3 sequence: CASSHSESGVTQETQYF. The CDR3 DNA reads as TGCGCCAGCAGCCACTCCGAGAGCGGGGTGACCCAAGAGACCCAGTACTTC.

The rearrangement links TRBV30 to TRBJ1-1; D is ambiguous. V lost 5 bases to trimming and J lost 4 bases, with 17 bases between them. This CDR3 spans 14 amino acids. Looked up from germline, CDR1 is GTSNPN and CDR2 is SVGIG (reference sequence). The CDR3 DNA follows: TGTGCCTGGGGTCACGGGTTGGTGGGCACTGAAGCTTTCTTT. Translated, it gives CAWGHGLVGTEAFF.

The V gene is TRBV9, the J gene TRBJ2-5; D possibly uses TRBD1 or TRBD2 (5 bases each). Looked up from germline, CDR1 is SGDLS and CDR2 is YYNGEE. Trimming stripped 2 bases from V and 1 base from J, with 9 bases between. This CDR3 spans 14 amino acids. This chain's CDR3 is CASSVAGTQETQYF. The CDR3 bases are TGTGCCAGCAGCGTCGCAGGGACCCAAGAGACCCAGTACTTC.

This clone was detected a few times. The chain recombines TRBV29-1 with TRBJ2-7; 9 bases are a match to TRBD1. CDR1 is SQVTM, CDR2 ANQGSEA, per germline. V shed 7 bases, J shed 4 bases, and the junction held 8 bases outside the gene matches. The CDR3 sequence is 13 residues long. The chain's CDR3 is CSAETGGNYEQYF. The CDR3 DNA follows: TGCAGCGCTGAGACAGGGGGTAATTACGAGCAGTACTTC.